What follows are 21 T cell receptor beta chains derived from one specimen sequenced in a study of T cell responses to AZD1222 COVID-19 vaccine. The protocol was immunoSEQ multiplex PCR, while the TCRdb copy is restricted to in-frame clones and leaves out a portion. Of around 99,000 clones in the sample, around 90% were seen once. Sequenced material: peripheral blood, taken 28 days after the second AZD1222 dose. Receptor source: an adult who received the AZD1222 COVID-19 vaccine.

The chain couples TRBV20-1 to TRBJ2-5; D is uncertain. Trimming stripped 3 bases from V and 1 base from J, with 12 bases between. The CDR3 covers 14 residues. The germline gives CDR1 DFQATT, CDR2 SNEGSKA (reference sequence). DNA for the CDR3: TGCAGTGCTAGTCCGGGTCGTGGCCAAGAGACCCAGTACTTC. It yields the protein CSASPGRGQETQYF.

The V gene is TRBV4-1, the J gene TRBJ2-7; 11 nucleotides line up with TRBD2. The CDR3 has 15 amino acids. The germline gives CDR1 MGHRA, CDR2 YSYEKL. V dropped 4 bases and J dropped 5; count of bases not matched to a gene: 7. In DNA form, the CDR3 reads TGCGCCAGCAGCCCCCGGACTAGCGGGTTCCACGAGCAGTACTTC. It codes for CASSPRTSGFHEQYF.

The chain combines TRBV10-1 with TRBJ2-2; no firm D call. Between the trimmed V and J ends, which lost 6 bases and 2 bases, there was a span of 7 bases. The CDR3 has 13 residues. CDR1 WNHNN and CDR2 SYGVQD come from the germline V gene (reference sequence). The CDR3 bases are TGCGCCAGCAGATCGACAAACACCGGGGAGCTGTTTTTT. This translates into CASRSTNTGELFF.

The chain couples TRBV7-2 to TRBJ1-2; 7 nucleotides align to TRBD1. Per the germline V gene, CDR1 is SGHTA and CDR2 is FQGNSA. CDR3 length: 14 amino acids. The trim removed 1 base at V and 6 bases at J, leaving 5 bases unmatched. The CDR3 sequence is CASSLVGTAHGYTF. The CDR3 region has the DNA TGTGCCAGCAGCTTAGTCGGGACAGCCCATGGCTACACCTTC.

The chain links TRBV10-1 to TRBJ2-2; 11 bases match TRBD2. This CDR3 region has 14 residues. The germline gives CDR1 WNHNN, CDR2 SYGVQD (reference sequence). V gave up 6 bases and J gave up 15 bases; unmatched junction bases: 12. The CDR3: CASSEGTSGRLVFF. Here the CDR3 DNA reads TGCGCCAGCAGCGAGGGAACTAGCGGGAGACTGGTGTTTTTT.

The V gene is TRBV4-1, the J gene TRBJ1-2; 8 nucleotides align to TRBD1. CDR3 length: 15 amino acids. The junction had 4 bases not matched to a gene; V was cut back by 0 bases and J by 4 bases. Germline CDR1 is MGHRA and CDR2 is YSYEKL. CDR3: CASSQDPTGGYGYTF. The DNA of the CDR3 is TGCGCCAGCAGCCAAGATCCTACAGGGGGCTATGGCTACACCTTC.

This clone appeared once. The V gene is TRBV6-5, the J gene TRBJ1-1; D may be TRBD1 (5 bases). The length of the CDR3 is 13 residues. Between the trimmed V and J ends, which lost 2 bases and 11 bases, there was a span of 15 bases. Germline V gives CDR1 MNHEY, CDR2 SVGAGI. CDR3 coding DNA: TGTGCCAGCAGTTACGATCGGGTCCGGGGGGCTTTCTTT. Translation gives CASSYDRVRGAFF.

The rearrangement links TRBV29-1 to TRBJ1-2; D unclear. Looked up from germline, CDR1 is SQVTM and CDR2 is ANQGSEA. The V end was cut by 6 bases, the J end by 8 bases, with 4 bases between. The CDR3 extends over 8 amino acids. As DNA, the CDR3 is TGCAGCGTAAACGGCTACACCTTC. Protein product: CSVNGYTF.

V gene TRBV19 combines with J gene TRBJ1-2; 12 nucleotides line up with TRBD1. This CDR3 is built from 15 residues. The V segment lost 4 bases and the J segment 5 bases; nucleotides outside the gene matches: 5. Germline CDR1 is LNHDA and CDR2 is SQIVND (reference sequence). The CDR3 DNA reads as TGTGCCAGTAGTAAGGGACAGGGGGCGACGTATGGCTACACCTTC. Amino acids: CASSKGQGATYGYTF.

The J gene is TRBJ1-1, the V gene TRBV7-9; 10 nucleotides match TRBD1. The V segment lost 4 bases and the J segment 0 bases; nucleotides outside the gene matches: 2. This CDR3 is built from 15 residues. The germline gives CDR1 SEHNR, CDR2 FQNEAQ (reference sequence). This CDR3 is CASSSGQGVNTEAFF. CDR3 nucleotide sequence: TGTGCCAGCAGCTCCGGACAGGGGGTGAACACTGAAGCTTTCTTT.

The chain couples TRBV5-6 to TRBJ1-2; 8 nucleotides align to TRBD1. The germline CDR1 and CDR2 sequences are SGHDT and YYEEEE. The CDR3 runs 14 residues. The trim removed 2 bases at V and 4 bases at J, leaving 4 bases unmatched. CDR3 residues: CASSFGQGLYGYTF. DNA for the CDR3: TGTGCCAGCAGCTTCGGACAGGGTCTCTATGGCTACACCTTC.

The rearrangement joins TRBV3-1 (or the pseudogene TRBV3-2) to TRBJ1-2; D not resolved. Per the germline V gene, CDR1 is LGHDT and CDR2 is YNNKEL (reference sequence). V lost 1 base to trimming and J lost 8 bases, with 8 bases between them. CDR3 length equals 12 residues. The CDR3 loop is CASSQGDWGYTF. The DNA for the CDR3 is TGTGCCAGCAGCCAAGGAGACTGGGGCTACACCTTC.

V gene TRBV19 combines with J gene TRBJ2-2, with 9 bases matching TRBD1. The CDR3 consists of 17 residues. CDR1 and CDR2 (germline): LNHDA, SQIVND (reference sequence). V was pared by 0 bases and J by 6 bases, with 8 bases of the junction left unmatched. The CDR3 loop is CASSIDWGQGGAGELFF. The CDR3 DNA sequence: TGTGCCAGTAGTATAGATTGGGGACAGGGCGGGGCCGGGGAGCTGTTTTTT.

V and J are TRBV29-1 and TRBJ1-2; D unclear. CDR1 is SQVTM and CDR2 is ANQGSEA in the germline V gene. The V and J ends lost 5 bases and 1 base respectively, with 11 bases between them. The CDR3 loop spans 13 amino acids. Here the CDR3 reads CSVPAAINYGYTF. CDR3 coding DNA: TGCAGCGTTCCGGCAGCCATTAACTATGGCTACACCTTC.

A single count supports this clone. CDR3 in DNA: TGTGCCAGTACTGGCAGGGGAACTGAAGCTTTCTTT. Protein product: CASTGRGTEAFF. This chain joins TRBV19 and TRBJ1-1; possibly TRBD1 for D (6 bases). Germline loops: CDR1 LNHDA, CDR2 SQIVND (reference sequence). With 7 bases removed from V and 5 bases from J, the gap between germline ends came to 11 bases. The CDR3 loop spans 12 amino acids.

The CDR3 DNA is TGCAGTGCTAGTGGAGGTGATAAAGATACGCAGTATTTT. Protein product: CSASGGDKDTQYF. The chain couples TRBV20-1 to TRBJ2-3; D might be TRBD2 (5 bases). CDR1 is DFQATT, CDR2 SNEGSKA, per germline (reference sequence). Trimming stripped 3 bases from V and 5 bases from J, with 12 bases between. This CDR3 has 13 amino acids.

V and J are TRBV6-5 and TRBJ2-7; 13 positions agree with TRBD2. J gave up 5 bases and V 6 bases, and 7 bases lay outside the gene matches. Germline V lookup: CDR1 MNHEY, CDR2 SVGAGI. The CDR3 length is 15 residues. The CDR3 reads CASSAGLAGNDEQYF. As DNA, the CDR3 is TGTGCCAGCAGCGCGGGACTAGCGGGGAACGACGAGCAGTACTTC.

The V call is TRBV29-1, the J call TRBJ1-4; D is undetermined. CDR1 and CDR2 from the germline V gene are SQVTM and ANQGSEA. The V end lost 6 bases, the J end lost 8 bases, and 10 bases lay between the germline ends. This CDR3 contains 11 residues. The CDR3 loop reads CSVGWEEKLFF. CDR3 in DNA: TGCAGCGTGGGGTGGGAAGAAAAACTGTTTTTT.

The chain links TRBV11-2 to TRBJ1-2, with 9 bases aligning to TRBD1. Germline V gives CDR1 SGHAT, CDR2 FQNNGV. This CDR3 contains 14 residues. Unmatched junction bases numbered 9, after V lost 6 bases and J lost 7 bases. CDR3 DNA sequence: TGTGCCAGCAGACGGACAGGGGCAAAGAGTGGCTACACCTTC. Translation: CASRRTGAKSGYTF.

This clone was counted a single time. J is TRBJ1-1 and V is TRBV11-3, with unresolved D. From germline, CDR1 is SGHNT and CDR2 YENEEA. The CDR3 extends over 13 amino acids. V gave up 5 bases and J gave up 4 bases, with 11 bases separating them. The CDR3 protein is CASSLGVTTEAFF. The CDR3, as DNA: TGTGCCAGCAGCCTTGGAGTTACCACTGAAGCTTTCTTT.

This chain connects TRBV4-1 to TRBJ1-4, with D unclear. The CDR3 sequence is 14 residues long. With 1 base removed from V and 6 bases from J, the gap between germline ends came to 9 bases. Germline CDR1 is MGHRA and CDR2 is YSYEKL. CDR3 in amino acids: CASSQVGLDEKLFF. As DNA, the CDR3 is TGCGCCAGCAGCCAAGTAGGGTTGGATGAAAAACTGTTTTTT.